What follows are 9 T cell receptor beta chains derived from one specimen sequenced in a study of monozygotic twins with inflammatory bowel disease. TCRdb reanalyzed the 5' RACE reads, giving one entry per CDR3 protein sequence and no DNA. The sample table sets out about 300,000 distinct CDR3 sequences. The sequencing sample was made of blood. The receptors derive from a human donor with ulcerative colitis or Crohn's disease, or a healthy co-twin of an affected twin (not recorded which).

The chain joins TRBV12-3 or TRBV12-4 to TRBJ1-2; TCRdb's D call of TRBD1 is untestable without DNA. CDR3 size: 14 residues. CDR3 sequence reads: CASSFGQGDYGYTF.

The chain recombines TRBV28 with TRBJ2-2; as DNA is missing, the TRBD1 call by TCRdb cannot be tested. The CDR3 runs 15 residues. CDR1 and CDR2 from the germline V gene are MDHEN and SYDVKM. CDR3 sequence: CASNNRGYSTGELFF.

This chain connects TRBV7-2 to TRBJ2-1; lacking DNA, the TRBD2 call made by TCRdb goes unchecked. The CDR3 covers 16 residues. The V gene's germline CDR1 is SGHTA and CDR2 FQGNSA. The CDR3: CASTQQAGSSYNEQFF.

The CDR3 protein is CSARIPGDTEAFF. This rearrangement joins TRBV20-1 to TRBJ1-1; the TCRdb call, TRBD1, lacks DNA for checking. The CDR3 is 13 amino acids. In germline, CDR1 is DFQATT, CDR2 SNEGSKA (reference sequence).

The V and J genes are TRBV5-4 and TRBJ2-7; the TRBD2 assignment by TCRdb is unverifiable without DNA. Looked up from germline, CDR1 is SGHNT and CDR2 is YYREEE (reference sequence). This CDR3 region has 16 residues. CDR3 in amino acids: CASSLTSGRYSYEQYF.

The V gene is TRBV7-2, the J gene TRBJ1-1. The CDR3 is 13 amino acids. Germline CDR1 and CDR2: SGHTA and FQGNSA. This CDR3 is CASSSGLNTEAFF.

The chain uses TRBV25-1 and TRBJ2-3; TCRdb lists TRBD1, though no DNA is available to test this call. CDR1 is MGHDK and CDR2 is SYGVNS in the germline V gene. The length of the CDR3 is 16 residues. This CDR3 reads CASERSGRDHPYTQYF.

The chain employs TRBV5-1 and TRBJ2-1. CDR3 length: 15 amino acids. Germline CDR1 reads SGHRS; CDR2 reads YFSETQ. CDR3 in amino acids: CASSSSSRSYNEQFF.

The chain has TRBV29-1 and TRBJ2-3; checking the TCRdb D call of TRBD2 is not possible without DNA. The germline V gene has CDR1 SQVTM and CDR2 ANQGSEA. The length of the CDR3 is 11 residues. The CDR3 protein is CSVAGLDTQYF.